Each of the 31 T cell receptor beta chains below was sequenced from the same sample in a study of T cells in pancreatic ductal adenocarcinoma. Measured with immunoSEQ multiplex PCR; TCRdb has only the in-frame clones, and not every one. In the table there are about 12,000 clones, 75% to 90% of which are singletons. The selected patients with pancreatic ductal adenocarcinoma had surgery but no neoadjuvant therapy. The sample was PBMCs. The source is a human donor with pancreatic ductal adenocarcinoma.

This clone was seen once. V is TRBV18 and J is TRBJ1-2, with no clear D. Trimming pared 0 bases from V and 6 bases from J, leaving 8 bases between. This CDR3 has 13 amino acids. CDR1 and CDR2 (germline): KGHSH, LQKENI. The CDR3 nucleotides are TGTGCCAGCTCACCACCGAGTGAACATGGCTACACCTTC. Translating gives CASSPPSEHGYTF.

The chain recombines TRBV6-5 with TRBJ1-6, with 7 bases lining up with TRBD1. CDR1 MNHEY and CDR2 SVGAGI come from the germline V gene. The CDR3 runs to 16 residues. V was pared by 2 bases and J by 8 bases, with 9 bases of the junction left unmatched. This chain's CDR3 is CASSYVMAGGDSPLHF. The CDR3 DNA reads as TGTGCCAGCAGTTACGTCATGGCAGGGGGGGATTCACCCCTCCACTTT.

CDR3 region: CASSARGGSLETQYF. The CDR3 DNA is TGTGCCAGCAGCGCCCGGGGGGGAAGTCTGGAGACCCAGTACTTC. The rearrangement joins TRBV9 to TRBJ2-5; 8 positions match TRBD2. Germline values: CDR1 SGDLS, CDR2 YYNGEE. V was pared by 3 bases and J by 5 bases, with 9 bases of the junction left unmatched. This CDR3 is built from 15 residues.

This clone appeared a single time. The chain couples TRBV30 to TRBJ1-1; possibly TRBD1 for D (5 bases). The germline V gene has CDR1 GTSNPN and CDR2 SVGIG (reference sequence). CDR3 size: 13 residues. V was pared by 0 bases and J by 5 bases, with 10 bases between. CDR3 sequence: CAWSVQGETEAFF. CDR3 nucleotide sequence: TGTGCCTGGAGTGTACAAGGGGAGACTGAAGCTTTCTTT.

In DNA, the CDR3 is TGTGCCAGCAGTGATGGGGGGACGGACACTGAAGCTTTCTTT. As protein: CASSDGGTDTEAFF. V is TRBV6-6 and J is TRBJ1-1; TRBD1 might be the D (5 bases). This CDR3 spans 14 amino acids. The germline V gene encodes CDR1 MNHNY and CDR2 SVGAGI (reference sequence). The ends were cut back, 5 bases at V and 3 bases at J, with 13 bases in the middle.

J is TRBJ2-2 and V is TRBV18, with D perhaps TRBD1 (5 bases). With 3 bases removed from V and 6 bases from J, the gap between germline ends came to 17 bases. The CDR3 has 16 amino acids. Germline CDR1 and CDR2: KGHSH and LQKENI. The CDR3 DNA is TGTGCCAGCTCACCTATGGGTGACAGATTATCCGGGGAGCTGTTTTTT. Its translation is CASSPMGDRLSGELFF.

The genes are TRBV9 and TRBJ2-3, with 10 bases identical to TRBD2. The CDR3 spans 18 residues. Trimming removed 4 bases from V and 2 bases from J; junction bases left unmatched: 13. Germline-derived CDR1 and CDR2 are SGDLS and YYNGEE. DNA for the CDR3: TGTGCCAGCAGCCTCCGTACGGGGAGCGGGGGGGACACAGATACGCAGTATTTT. It is translated as CASSLRTGSGGDTDTQYF. The variable domain in full, with the rest retrieved from reference TRBV9 and TRBJ2-3, is DSGVTQTPKHLITATGQRVTLRCSPRSGDLSVYWYQQSLDQGLQFLIQYYNGEERAKGNILERFSAQQFPDLHSELNLSSLELGDSALYFCASSLRTGSGGDTDTQYFGPGTRLTVL.

V and J are TRBV4-1 and TRBJ1-4, with D possibly matching TRBD1 (5 bases). Between the trimmed V and J ends, which lost 2 bases and 8 bases, there was a span of 9 bases. The CDR3 runs to 13 residues. Per germline, CDR1 MGHRA and CDR2 YSYEKL. CDR3 bases: TGCGCCAGCAGCCAATGGAGGGGCGAAAAACTGTTTTTT. Translated: CASSQWRGEKLFF.

This clone was picked up a small number of times. V and J are TRBV4-1 and TRBJ2-7; D is undetermined. The CDR3 runs to 14 residues. Germline lookup yields CDR1 MGHRA and CDR2 YSYEKL. The germline V and J ends were trimmed by 2 bases and 6 bases, with 14 bases remaining between them. In DNA, the CDR3 is TGCGCCAGCAGCCAACTCCTAGTAAGGGCCGAGCAGTACTTC. It encodes CASSQLLVRAEQYF.

The chain carries TRBV9 and TRBJ2-1, with D tentatively TRBD2 (6 bases). Looked up from germline, CDR1 is SGDLS and CDR2 is YYNGEE. The CDR3 sequence is 16 residues long. V gave up 4 bases and J gave up 0 bases, with 14 bases separating them. This CDR3 reads CASSLRDSSSYNEQFF. In DNA, the CDR3 is TGTGCCAGCAGCCTCCGGGACTCGAGCTCCTACAATGAGCAGTTCTTC.

The chain is built from TRBV30 and TRBJ2-1; TRBD2 matches 9 bases. The CDR3 is 14 amino acids. V trimming: 3 bases; J trimming: 6 bases; junction bases outside the gene matches: 6. Looked up from germline, CDR1 is GTSNPN and CDR2 is SVGIG (reference sequence). The CDR3 loop is CAWRGGRAFNEQFF. DNA of the CDR3: TGTGCCTGGAGGGGCGGGAGGGCCTTCAATGAGCAGTTCTTC.

This rearrangement joins TRBV7-2 to TRBJ2-7; D not resolved. The CDR3 is 13 residues long. The germline CDR1 and CDR2 sequences are SGHTA and FQGNSA. Trimming removed 3 bases from V and 3 bases from J, with 9 bases in between. The CDR3 nucleotides are TGTGCCAGCAGCTTCACCTACCGCTACGAGCAGTACTTC. Encoded protein: CASSFTYRYEQYF.

The rearrangement joins TRBV7-2 to TRBJ1-5, with D hard to call. Trimming removed 2 bases at V and 3 bases at J, with 5 bases between. The CDR3 totals 13 residues. The germline V gene has CDR1 SGHTA and CDR2 FQGNSA. The CDR3 protein is CASSLTLNQPQHF. CDR3 sequence (DNA): TGTGCCAGCAGCTTAACTCTCAATCAGCCCCAGCATTTT.

The chain recombines TRBV20-1 with TRBJ2-1, with D perhaps TRBD1 (6 bases). There are 9 residues in the CDR3. The V and J ends lost 5 bases and 12 bases respectively, with 8 bases between them. Germline CDR1 is DFQATT and CDR2 is SNEGSKA (reference sequence). The CDR3 is CSAGGGQFF. DNA for the CDR3: TGCAGTGCTGGGGGCGGGCAGTTCTTC.

Turning to this clone: Other DNA sequences in this specimen translate into the identical CDR3. This chain uses TRBV28 with TRBJ2-3, with D unclear. This CDR3 has 14 residues. Germline CDR1 and CDR2: MDHEN and SYDVKM. V shed 3 bases and J shed 1 base, with 8 bases lying between them. The CDR3 sequence is CASSFLSGTDTQYF. The CDR3 region has the DNA TGTGCCAGCAGTTTCCTCAGCGGCACAGATACGCAGTATTTT.

The J gene is TRBJ2-1, the V gene TRBV4-1; 7 nucleotides align to TRBD1. The CDR3 spans 16 residues. V was pared by 2 bases and J by 4 bases, with 8 bases of the junction left unmatched. Germline assignment: CDR1 MGHRA and CDR2 YSYEKL. CDR3 residues: CASSQPRQGYYNEQFF. CDR3 DNA sequence: TGCGCCAGCAGCCAACCCCGACAGGGATATTACAATGAGCAGTTCTTC.

The chain links TRBV6-1 to TRBJ2-1, with 10 bases that match TRBD2. V lost 6 bases, J lost 4 bases, and 6 bases stayed unmatched. Germline CDR1 is MNHNS and CDR2 is SASEGT. This CDR3 is built from 15 residues. CDR3 nucleotides: TGTGCCAGCAGAGACGGGACTAGCGTGTACAATGAGCAGTTCTTC. Protein product: CASRDGTSVYNEQFF.

This chain uses TRBV25-1 with TRBJ2-7; 8 positions match TRBD2. V lost 7 bases and J lost 3; bases outside the gene matches: 11. The CDR3 consists of 15 residues. Germline CDR1 reads MGHDK; CDR2 reads SYGVNS. CDR3 nucleotides: TGTGCCAGCACCGATCCCCGGGAGGGCCACTACGAGCAGTACTTC. This codes for CASTDPREGHYEQYF.

V usage is TRBV7-9 and J usage is TRBJ2-3; 11 positions match TRBD1. The CDR3 length is 14 residues. CDR1 and CDR2 from the germline V gene are SEHNR and FQNEAQ (reference sequence). Trimming removed 5 bases from V and 5 bases from J; junction bases left unmatched: 3. The CDR3 bases are TGTGCCAGCAGCCCTGGGACAGGGGGAGATACGCAGTATTTT. This sequence encodes CASSPGTGGDTQYF.

V usage is TRBV6-5 and J usage is TRBJ2-7; a possible D gene is TRBD1 (5 bases). This CDR3 comprises 16 residues. Trimming cost V 0 bases and J 0 bases, with 12 bases left between them. In germline, CDR1 is MNHEY, CDR2 SVGAGI. The CDR3 is CASSYSAQAVSYEQYF. Written as DNA, the CDR3 is TGTGCCAGCAGTTACTCGGCACAGGCGGTCTCCTACGAGCAGTACTTC.

The chain couples TRBV10-3 to TRBJ1-6, with D maybe TRBD1 (6 bases). V was clipped by 9 bases and J by 7 bases, with 10 bases between them. CDR1 is ENHRY, CDR2 SYGVKD, per germline. This CDR3 comprises 12 residues. The CDR3 sequence is CAIRTVNSPLHF. In nucleotides, the CDR3 is TGTGCCATACGGACAGTCAATTCACCCCTCCACTTT.

The rearrangement uses TRBV5-1 and TRBJ1-3, with D tentatively TRBD1 (6 bases). Germline V gives CDR1 SGHRS, CDR2 YFSETQ. V was clipped by 0 bases and J by 1 base, with 8 bases between them. The CDR3 is made up of 15 amino acids. The CDR3: CASSLEGGSGNTIYF. Written as DNA, the CDR3 is TGCGCCAGCAGCTTGGAGGGGGGGTCTGGAAACACCATATATTTT.

The V gene is TRBV6-1, the J gene TRBJ2-6; 7 bases line up with TRBD2. V trimming: 5 bases; J trimming: 1 base; junction bases outside the gene matches: 2. The CDR3 runs 15 residues. From germline, CDR1 is MNHNS and CDR2 SASEGT. In nucleotides, the CDR3 is TGTGCCAGCAGTTGGGGGGGGTCTGGGGCCAACGTCCTGACTTTC. This translates into CASSWGGSGANVLTF.

The chain joins TRBV6-5 to TRBJ2-7; 10 bases align to TRBD1. The CDR3 is 15 amino acids. J gave up 4 bases and V 5 bases, and 8 bases lay outside the gene matches. Germline V gene data show CDR1 as MNHEY and CDR2 as SVGAGI. This chain's CDR3 is CASSNQRTGGYEQYF. DNA of the CDR3: TGTGCCAGCAGTAATCAAAGGACAGGGGGGTACGAGCAGTACTTC.

The chain couples TRBV6-5 to TRBJ2-7; 7 positions agree with TRBD1. Trimming removed 6 bases from V and 0 bases from J; junction bases left unmatched: 5. CDR3 length equals 14 residues. From germline, CDR1 is MNHEY and CDR2 SVGAGI. This CDR3 is CASRPTGSSYEQYF. The DNA for the CDR3 is TGTGCCAGCAGGCCGACAGGGAGCTCCTACGAGCAGTACTTC.

The chain carries TRBV6-4 and TRBJ2-2; D gene ambiguous. The CDR3 extends over 12 amino acids. Germline-derived CDR1 and CDR2 are MRHNA and SNTAGT. V was trimmed by 9 bases and J by 4 bases, leaving 9 bases between them. The CDR3 region has the DNA TGTGCCAGTCCTGACTGCACCGGGGAGCTGTTTTTT. Encoded protein: CASPDCTGELFF.

The chain couples TRBV5-1 to TRBJ2-1; 9 nucleotides agree with TRBD2. Germline V lookup: CDR1 SGHRS, CDR2 YFSETQ. V lost 0 bases, J lost 1 base, and 2 bases stayed unmatched. The CDR3 length is 16 residues. This chain's CDR3 is CASSLGSGGSYNEQFF. The CDR3 DNA reads TGCGCCAGCAGCTTGGGTAGCGGGGGTTCCTACAATGAGCAGTTCTTC.

This chain joins TRBV5-1 and TRBJ1-1, with TRBD1 as a possible D gene (5 bases). Germline V lookup: CDR1 SGHRS, CDR2 YFSETQ. The CDR3 totals 14 residues. Deletions cut 4 bases from V and 1 base from J, with 11 bases between. This CDR3 reads CASSRMGTNTEAFF. Here the CDR3 DNA reads TGCGCCAGCAGCCGGATGGGGACGAACACTGAAGCTTTCTTT.

This clone was counted a single time. The rearrangement links TRBV12-5 to TRBJ1-5, with TRBD1 matching 9 bases. CDR3 length equals 15 residues. Germline V CDR1 and CDR2: LGHNT, FRNRAP. J was trimmed by 6 bases and V by 3 bases; bases with no gene match: 6. The CDR3 nucleotides are TGTGCTAGTGGTTTCGGGACAGGGCTTAGTCAGCCCCAGCATTTT. Translated, it gives CASGFGTGLSQPQHF.

The CDR3 region has the DNA TGTGCCAGCAGCTCGACTAGCGCTGGGGCCAACGTCCTGACTTTC. Translated: CASSSTSAGANVLTF. The chain recombines TRBV7-3 with TRBJ2-6; 8 bases map to TRBD2. Trimming at V came to 4 bases and at J to 2 bases, leaving 1 base not matched to a gene. Germline CDR1 SGHTA, CDR2 FQGTGA. The CDR3 spans 15 residues. Supplemented by reference TRBV7-3 and TRBJ2-6, the full variable domain reads GAGVSQTPSNKVTEKGKYVELRCDPISGHTALYWYRQSLGQGPEFLIYFQGTGAADDSGLPNDRFFAVRPEGSVSTLKIQRTERGDSAVYLCASSSTSAGANVLTFGAGSRLTVL.

The chain links TRBV27 to TRBJ2-1; 16 bases fit TRBD2. This CDR3 comprises 18 residues. Losses at the gene ends were 2 bases for V and 4 bases for J; bases not matched to a gene: 5. Germline CDR1 reads MNHEY; CDR2 reads SMNVEV (reference sequence). The CDR3 DNA follows: TGTGCCAGCAGTTTAACCGGGACTAGCGGGAGGGGGTACAATGAGCAGTTCTTC. Translation gives CASSLTGTSGRGYNEQFF.